This entry features one T cell receptor (beta chain) sequence. The antigen remains unidentified. CDR1 SGHRS and CDR2 YFSETQ come from the germline V gene. CDR3 size: 15 residues. V dropped 7 bases and J dropped 4; count of bases not matched to a gene: 6. The data were taken from a study of shared clonotypes between healthy human individuals. Study findings and constraints: Non-shared clonotypes were found to have lower generation probabilities than the clonotypes that were shared by all four of the sorted-subset donors.

The repertoire was sequenced with immunoSEQ multiplex PCR; TCRdb's copy has only in-frame clones and lacks some. Of more than 1.2 million clones in the sample, just under 99% were seen once. The TCR comes from a man in his thirties or forties in good health. The sequencing sample was made of naive CD4+ T cells sorted from blood. The subset here: CD45RA+ positively selected. This rearrangement joins TRBV5-1 to TRBJ2-2; 11 bases are a match to TRBD2. The CDR3 bases are TGCGCCAGCTCTTGGACTAGCGGGCTCACCGGGGAGCTGTTTTTT. This codes for CASSWTSGLTGELFF.